The clone carrying this T cell receptor (beta chain) was detected only once. What it recognizes is unknown. The sample originates from a study of OX40 agonist ivuxolimab in advanced cancers. At the level of the study: Ivuxolimab was delivered to patients intravenously every 2 weeks at doses spanning 0.01 to 10 mg/kg.

General study findings and limits: At 0.1 to 3.0 mg/kg, CD4+ and CD8+ blood T cells expanded clonally by week 6.

The CDR3 is made up of 16 amino acids. Germline V gene data show CDR1 as SGHNT and CDR2 as YYREEE (reference sequence). The ends lost 4 bases at V and 0 bases at J; junction bases unmatched: 7. The protocol was immunoSEQ multiplex PCR, while the TCRdb copy is restricted to in-frame clones and leaves out a portion. Counted here are 60,000 or so clones, around 90% occurring once; the ten biggest clones make up roughly 5%. This sequence joins TRBV5-4 and TRBJ2-4; 7 nucleotides align to TRBD1. The material sequenced was CD4+ or CD8+ T cells sorted from blood, taken in a trial of the OX40 agonist ivuxolimab. The sequence was collected from an adult with an advanced solid tumor such as melanoma, head and neck, liver or kidney cancer. The CDR3 is CASSISGTEAKNIQYF. The CDR3, as DNA: TGTGCCAGCAGCATATCCGGGACAGAAGCCAAAAACATTCAGTACTTC.